The present T cell receptor (beta chain) was sequenced within a study of T-cell memory formation after mild COVID-19. Study background: In these data, TCR clusters were largely donor specific.

The CDR3 sequence is 13 residues long. Germline trimming cut 10 bases from V and 4 bases from J; bases unmatched to any gene: 7. CDR1 and CDR2 (germline): SNHLY, FYNNEI. TCRdb re-called the 5' RACE reads through MiXCR, storing one row per CDR3 protein. The sample consists of roughly 300,000 distinct CDR3 sequences, around 8% of them appearing once. General observations from the study: CD4+ contracting clones were found mainly in CM and EM, and CD8+ ones in EMRA. Pre-infection memory harbored some responding clones, suggesting cross-reactive memory joined. Whereas later expanders leaned CD4+, clones contracting day 15 to 85 showed a balanced CD4/CD8 makeup.

At least ten counts were recorded for this clonotype. Its antigen is not identified. The receptor's source is a man younger than 30 who had mild COVID-19 (a few samples of this study predate the infection). Cell type and time point are not known. Sample: PBMCs or a T cell subset sorted from them (not recorded which). The V gene is TRBV2, the J gene TRBJ1-1; TRBD1 aligns across 9 bases. The CDR3 DNA sequence: TGTGCCACCGCGACAGGGGGGATCACTGAAGCTTTCTTT. It encodes CATATGGITEAFF.